The next 18 T cell receptor beta chains were all read from a single sample in a study of spatial heterogeneity in lung cancer (dated by TCRdb to about 2019). Libraries were prepared through 5' RACE. The listed sequencing device is NextSeq 500. Through fastp at Q25 and MiXCR, TCRdb rebuilt clones from the public reads, retaining in-frame beta chains. A single entry per CDR3 protein holds the most common genes and DNA from its merged rows. Counted in this sample were about 120,000 distinct CDR3 sequences; 10% to 11% of them appeared once. The top ten clones comprise about 24% of the sample. The label giving this sample's time point can be read as: blood at routine non-recurrence follow-up after resection. The specimen comprised PBMCs, sampled at follow-up. These receptors originate from a female donor with early-stage non-small cell lung cancer.

The chain joins TRBV14 to TRBJ1-1, with unresolved D. Trimming shortened V by 4 bases and J by 3 bases, and 12 bases separated the two germline ends. The germline V gene encodes CDR1 SGHDN and CDR2 FVKESK. The CDR3 extends over 14 amino acids. CDR3 coding DNA: TGTGCCAGCAGCCCTATTCGTACGGACACTGAAGCTTTCTTT. Translating gives CASSPIRTDTEAFF.

The chain links TRBV5-4 to TRBJ1-2; 8 bases are a match to TRBD1. J gave up 2 bases and V 4 bases, and 7 bases lay outside the gene matches. CDR3 length equals 15 residues. CDR1 is SGHNT and CDR2 is YYREEE in the germline V gene (reference sequence). The CDR3 protein is CASSRGQAPNYGYTF. CDR3 coding DNA: TGTGCCAGCAGCCGGGGACAGGCTCCCAACTATGGCTACACCTTC.

In this sample, this clonotype turned up a few times. The chain links TRBV10-3 to TRBJ2-7; no definite D call. Germline V gene sequence: CDR1 ENHRY, CDR2 SYGVKD. The CDR3 consists of 13 residues. The V end was cut by 2 bases, the J end by 5 bases, with 10 bases between. In nucleotides, the CDR3 is TGTGCCATCAGTGAGCGAGAGTCCAACGAGCAGTACTTC. It yields the protein CAISERESNEQYF.

This clonotype was recorded at least ten times. The gene calls are TRBV18 and TRBJ2-1; D gene ambiguous. There are 15 residues in the CDR3. Germline V lookup: CDR1 KGHSH, CDR2 LQKENI. Trimming removed 2 bases from V and 6 bases from J, with 14 bases in between. The CDR3 sequence is CASSPTNPGANEQFF. CDR3 coding DNA: TGTGCCAGCTCACCAACGAATCCGGGCGCCAATGAGCAGTTCTTC.

This rearrangement joins TRBV27 to TRBJ2-7; 9 positions agree with TRBD1. The CDR3 sequence is 13 residues long. Germline assignment: CDR1 MNHEY and CDR2 SMNVEV (reference sequence). V was pared by 9 bases and J by 5 bases, with 8 bases of the junction left unmatched. Written as DNA, the CDR3 is TGTGCCAGTTCCGGGACAGGGTTGAACGAGCAGTACTTC. Its translation: CASSGTGLNEQYF.

In its sample, this clonotype was seen a few times. The V gene is TRBV24-1, the J gene TRBJ2-2; 8 bases fit TRBD1. The CDR3 covers 14 residues. Unmatched junction bases numbered 3, after V lost 5 bases and J lost 5 bases. Germline CDR1 is KGHDR and CDR2 is SFDVKD. CDR3 loop: CATSAGGRTGELFF. CDR3 in DNA: TGTGCCACCAGTGCAGGGGGCAGGACCGGGGAGCTGTTTTTT.

In this sample, this clonotype turned up many times. The gene calls are TRBV28 and TRBJ2-4; 11 positions agree with TRBD2. This CDR3 has 12 residues. CDR1 and CDR2 (germline): MDHEN, SYDVKM. V was clipped by 6 bases and J by 15 bases; unmatched bases: 7. The CDR3 here is CASRASGGKRYF. The CDR3 DNA reads as TGTGCCAGCAGGGCTAGCGGGGGGAAAAGGTACTTC.

This clonotype came up a few times. The chain carries TRBV6-6 and TRBJ2-7; tentative D call: TRBD2 (7 bases). Deletions cut 5 bases from V and 6 bases from J, with 20 bases between. In germline, CDR1 is MNHNY, CDR2 SVGAGI (reference sequence). This CDR3 has 15 residues. This chain's CDR3 is CASSAWASGGGEQYF. Here the CDR3 DNA reads TGTGCCAGCAGTGCGTGGGCTAGCGGAGGGGGCGAGCAGTACTTC.

The chain combines TRBV6-6 with TRBJ1-1, with 8 bases aligning to TRBD1. CDR1 and CDR2 (germline): MNHNY, SVGAGI (reference sequence). Trimming cost V 4 bases and J 6 bases; bases outside gene matches: 4. The CDR3 consists of 13 residues. The CDR3 bases are TGTGCCAGCAGTTCTCGGACAGGGTCTGAAGCTTTCTTT. Translation: CASSSRTGSEAFF.

The table lists this clonotype with many counts. The CDR3, as DNA: TGTGCCAGCAGCGCAGATCCAACGGGACCTGGCTACACCTTC. Translation gives CASSADPTGPGYTF. The chain combines TRBV9 with TRBJ1-2, with D possibly TRBD1 on 5 matching bases. CDR1 is SGDLS, CDR2 YYNGEE, per germline. Trimming took off 3 bases at V and 7 bases at J, with 16 bases between the two ends. The CDR3 has 14 residues.

The V and J genes are TRBV5-4 and TRBJ1-2; D ambiguous. Between the trimmed V and J ends, which lost 4 bases and 1 base, there was a span of 8 bases. This CDR3 contains 13 residues. CDR1 and CDR2 (germline): SGHNT, YYREEE (reference sequence). The CDR3 bases are TGTGCCAGCAGCGGGAACCTTAACTATGGCTACACCTTC. It specifies CASSGNLNYGYTF.

In its sample, this clonotype was seen many times. The DNA of the CDR3 is TGCAGCGTTATTCTAGCGGGAAGGCCCTACAATGAGCAGTTCTTC. This codes for CSVILAGRPYNEQFF. The chain links TRBV29-1 to TRBJ2-1; 9 positions match TRBD2. This CDR3 has 15 residues. Germline trimming cut 5 bases from V and 2 bases from J; bases unmatched to any gene: 7. Germline V gene lookup returns CDR1 SQVTM and CDR2 ANQGSEA.

This clonotype was picked up many times. This sequence joins TRBV10-3 and TRBJ2-1, with D uncertain. From germline, CDR1 is ENHRY and CDR2 SYGVKD. V was clipped by 2 bases and J by 0 bases, with 8 bases between them. This CDR3 has 15 amino acids. The chain's CDR3 is CAISEDLRSYNEQFF. For the CDR3, the DNA is TGTGCCATCAGTGAGGACTTACGCTCCTACAATGAGCAGTTCTTC.

This sequence joins TRBV19 and TRBJ1-6; D remains ambiguous. The CDR3 extends over 14 amino acids. Trimming stripped 10 bases from V and 5 bases from J, with 15 bases between. CDR1 and CDR2 from the germline V gene are LNHDA and SQIVND (reference sequence). The CDR3 is CATRNGPNNSPLHF. CDR3 in DNA: TGTGCCACGAGGAATGGACCGAATAATTCACCCCTCCACTTT.

This clonotype came up a few times. V and J are TRBV20-1 and TRBJ2-2, with 7 bases aligning to TRBD2. Unmatched junction bases numbered 7, after V lost 0 bases and J lost 3 bases. The CDR3 runs to 16 residues. From germline, CDR1 is DFQATT and CDR2 SNEGSKA (reference sequence). CDR3 sequence (DNA): TGCAGTGCTAGAGATCCGAGCGGGATCGACACCGGGGAGCTGTTTTTT. This encodes CSARDPSGIDTGELFF.

The rearrangement links TRBV30 to TRBJ1-1; 7 bases map to TRBD1. This CDR3 contains 13 residues. The germline CDR1 and CDR2 sequences are GTSNPN and SVGIG (reference sequence). J gave up 3 bases and V 3 bases, and 4 bases lay outside the gene matches. The CDR3 sequence is CAWRGQAYTEAFF. In DNA form, the CDR3 reads TGTGCCTGGAGAGGACAGGCCTACACTGAAGCTTTCTTT.

V usage is TRBV11-2 and J usage is TRBJ2-1; TRBD2 aligns across 12 bases. Germline values: CDR1 SGHAT, CDR2 FQNNGV. The V gene end was trimmed by 5 bases and the J gene end by 5 bases; junction bases not matched to a gene: 7. The length of the CDR3 is 16 residues. This CDR3 is CASSTELAGGNNEQFF. DNA of the CDR3: TGTGCCAGCAGCACCGAACTAGCGGGAGGCAACAATGAGCAGTTCTTC.

With regard to this clonotype: Just one base apart from a much larger clone, this may be a read error. The chain recombines TRBV19 with TRBJ2-4; TRBD1 matches at 7 bases. The CDR3 spans 15 residues. Germline CDR1 reads LNHDA; CDR2 reads SQIVND (reference sequence). V trimming: 4 bases; J trimming: 3 bases; junction bases outside the gene matches: 6. The CDR3: CASSNDRVDKNIQYF. The CDR3 DNA is TGTGCCAGTAGTAACGACAGGGTAGACAAAAACATTCAGTACTTC.